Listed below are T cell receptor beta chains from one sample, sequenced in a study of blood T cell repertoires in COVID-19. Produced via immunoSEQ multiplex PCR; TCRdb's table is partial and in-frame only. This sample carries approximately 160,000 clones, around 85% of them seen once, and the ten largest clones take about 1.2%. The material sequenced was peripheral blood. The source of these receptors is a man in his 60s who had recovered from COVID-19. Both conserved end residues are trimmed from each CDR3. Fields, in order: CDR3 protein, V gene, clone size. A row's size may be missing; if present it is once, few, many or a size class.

ASREQSASTDTQY,TRBV19,NA
ASSIPVQTEAF,TRBV19,NA
ASRQDLFYGYT,TRBV19,NA
ASSLVGQGSTDTQY,TRBV5-4,NA
ASSPKWDLYNEQF,TRBV6-5,NA
ASSLEGIGTQY,TRBV5-4,NA
ASSQIRGNLATNEKLF,TRBV5-5,NA
ATSRASGTDTMNTEAF,TRBV15,NA
ATSDSDRVGQETQY,TRBV24-1,once
ASSLGGSDEQF,TRBV7-8,NA
ASSWGGTEKLF,TRBV5-4,NA
ASSSRGDSTDTQY,TRBV5-1,NA
ASRGGQSSYNEQF,TRBV19,NA
ASSDGHGSQETQY,TRBV5-4,NA
ASSTGGRESYGYT,TRBV5-1,NA
ASSVNGMTSGNTIY,TRBV6-2/TRBV6-3,NA
ASSLRGLNQPQH,TRBV7-2,NA
ASSSRDRANTEAF,TRBV6-5,NA
ASSPRVAGGTSYEQY,TRBV18,once
ASSLSTGGPEETQY,TRBV7-8,NA
ASSRVTGHTEAF,TRBV19,once
ASSPQGAGGYT,TRBV6-5,NA
SVEAGGLGTEAF,TRBV29-1,NA
ASRGGQGGNQPQH,TRBV6-5,few
ASSIGDRVNEKLF,TRBV19,NA
ASSPTRVVGTEAF,TRBV7-2,NA
AISDQNSPLH,TRBV10-3,once
ASSRRTGGGTDTQY,TRBV19,NA
ASRGTSGGHGEQF,TRBV6-5,NA
ASSSRQGGYNSPLH,TRBV11-2,few
ASSGRTGGGEKLF,TRBV7-8,few
ASSRNPSGGVDTQY,TRBV7-8,NA
ASSPGAHGYT,TRBV12-3/TRBV12-4,NA
ASSSRTGDTGELF,TRBV13,once
ASSPGLSSYNEQF,TRBV11-3,NA
ASSDDSYNSPLH,TRBV19,NA
ASSPAQGESGNTIY,TRBV4-2,NA
ASGDSDRAYEQY,TRBV7-9,once
ASSWSGNTEAF,TRBV27,NA
SGPRVRYTEAF,TRBV29-1,NA
ASGAGMNTEAF,TRBV9,NA
ASSYLGQGNVGNQPQH,TRBV6-2/TRBV6-3,NA
ASSDTGTANYGYT,TRBV7-2,NA
ASSPPTDRAQVGAF,TRBV18,NA
ASKEGPSNQPQH,TRBV19,NA
ASSTGQGNQPQH,TRBV5-1,NA